Following are 17 T cell receptor beta chains from one sample sequenced in a study of tumor and adjacent non-tumor tissue in lung cancer (dated 2018 in TCRdb). The library was obtained by multiplex PCR. Reads for this sample came from an Illumina HiSeq 2500. TCRbeta libraries were constructed through three rounds of nested PCR with primers (Table S4) according to protocols modified from ARM-PCR. TCRdb took the public reads, trimmed them with fastp at Q25, ran MiXCR for clone calling and kept in-frame beta chains. Records with the same CDR3 protein are collapsed into one entry carrying the most frequent genes and DNA. The sample records 77,000 or so distinct CDR3 sequences, under 85% of which are singletons. The ten largest account for about an eighth of the sample. RNA was isolated from bulk, unsorted tissue, and RNA quality was assessed with a NanoDrop ND-1000 and an Agilent 2100. Source material: lung tumor tissue. The receptor set was obtained from a woman aged 45-65 years with non-small cell lung cancer.

In the case of this clonotype: The junction and the germline gene differ at one end; a read error may be behind it. The chain has TRBV6-1 and TRBJ1-5; 8 bases map to TRBD1. The J call may not be correct, given that the DNA end is closer to TRBJ2-3. Germline V gene sequence: CDR1 MNHNS, CDR2 SASEGT. The CDR3 totals 12 residues. The CDR3 spells CVSWDRNQPQYF. The CDR3 DNA is TGTGTCAGCTGGGACAGGAATCAGCCCCAGTATTTT.

With regard to this clonotype: A read error may account for a junction end that differs from germline. J is TRBJ1-5 and V is TRBV10-3, with D possibly being TRBD1 (6 bases). The CDR3 spans 14 residues. Per germline, CDR1 ENHRY and CDR2 SYGVKD. CDR3 nucleotide sequence: TGTGTCATCAGTGACTCGACAGGACCTCAGCCCCAGCATTTT. Residues: CVISDSTGPQPQHF.

Regarding this clonotype: A read error may account for a junction end that differs from germline. The CDR3 coding sequence is TGCTCCAGCAGCCAAGGCACTAGCGGGATCTACGTGCAGTACTTC. As protein: CSSSQGTSGIYVQYF. This rearrangement joins TRBV4-1 to TRBJ2-7; 10 bases align to TRBD2. Germline CDR1 and CDR2: MGHRA and YSYEKL. The CDR3 runs to 15 residues.

In its sample, this clonotype was seen many times. CDR3 protein: CASSLAGRRTQYF. The CDR3 region has the DNA TGTGCCAGCAGCTTAGCGGGCCGCCGGACCCAGTACTTC. V is TRBV7-9 and J is TRBJ2-5; unclear D gene. With 0 bases removed from V and 7 bases from J, the gap between germline ends came to 9 bases. Per germline, CDR1 SEHNR and CDR2 FQNEAQ (reference sequence). This CDR3 contains 13 residues. Full variable domain (rest looked up from reference TRBV7-9 and TRBJ2-5): DTGVSQNPRHKITKRGQNVTFRCDPISEHNRLYWYRQTLGQGPEFLTYFQNEAQLEKSRLLSDRFSAERPKGSFSTLEIQRTEQGDSAMYLCASSLAGRRTQYFGPGTRLLVL.

Note on this clonotype: Since no conserved phenylalanine or tryptophan closes the CDR3, a read error is the likely cause. This rearrangement joins TRBV5-4 to TRBJ2-1; 13 nucleotides align to TRBD2. J lost 8 bases, V lost 0 bases, and 5 bases had no gene match. Looked up from germline, CDR1 is SGHNT and CDR2 is YYREEE (reference sequence). This CDR3 is 16 amino acids long. This chain's CDR3 is CASSLGGLAGDYEQFI. As DNA, the CDR3 is TGTGCCAGCAGCTTGGGCGGACTAGCGGGGGACTATGAGCAGTTCATC.

About this clonotype: This likely comes from a read error, as the CDR3 has no conserved phenylalanine or tryptophan at its end. The V and J genes are TRBV20-1 and TRBJ2-7; D is ambiguous. The germline V gene encodes CDR1 DFQATT and CDR2 SNEGSKA (reference sequence). The length of the CDR3 is 17 residues. Between the trimmed V and J ends, which lost 3 bases and 0 bases, there was a span of 21 bases. The CDR3 protein is CSARSLAQLGFSYEQYY. CDR3 DNA sequence: TGCAGTGCTAGGTCCTTAGCCCAGCTAGGGTTCTCCTACGAGCAGTACTAC.

This clonotype is deemed medium-sized. V usage is TRBV6-1 and J usage is TRBJ2-5, with 7 positions matching TRBD2. From germline, CDR1 is MNHNS and CDR2 SASEGT. The ends lost 6 bases at V and 0 bases at J; junction bases unmatched: 10. The CDR3 sequence is 16 residues long. Here the CDR3 reads CASRETAGKYQETQYF. CDR3 bases: TGTGCCAGCAGAGAAACAGCGGGGAAGTACCAAGAGACCCAGTACTTC.

This clonotype was seen only a few times. The chain uses TRBV7-3 and TRBJ2-1; D is perhaps TRBD1 or TRBD2 (5 bases each). The CDR3 runs 13 residues. Germline V gene lookup returns CDR1 SGHTA and CDR2 FQGTGA. The V end lost 7 bases, the J end lost 13 bases, and 20 bases lay between the germline ends. CDR3 protein: CASTPRAGTPQFF. CDR3 DNA sequence: TGTGCCAGCACCCCCCGCGCTGGGACCCCACAGTTCTTC.

As regards this clonotype: This may be a read error: a much more frequent sequence differs by one nucleotide. CDR3 in amino acids: CASTFEGALNTEAFF. The CDR3 DNA reads TGTGCCAGCACCTTTGAGGGGGCCCTGAACACTGAAGCTTTCTTT. The chain joins TRBV28 to TRBJ1-1; 7 nucleotides match TRBD1. The junction had 8 bases not matched to a gene; V was cut back by 7 bases and J by 0 bases. Germline V CDR1 and CDR2: MDHEN, SYDVKM. CDR3 length equals 15 residues.

This clonotype is a singleton in its sample. As the CDR3 is not closed by the conserved phenylalanine or tryptophan, this likely results from a read error. The rearrangement joins TRBV6-1 to TRBJ2-6; 7 bases agree with TRBD1. Germline-derived CDR1 and CDR2 are MNHNS and SASEGT. The CDR3 sequence is 18 residues long. The CDR3 DNA follows: TGTGCCAGCAGTGAAAAGGGGGCGAGGGTTTCTGGGACCAACCTCCTGACTTAC. This sequence encodes CASSEKGARVSGTNLLTY.

This clonotype has a count of ten or more. The V and J genes are TRBV4-1 and TRBJ2-1; no definite D call. V dropped 8 bases and J dropped 6 bases, with 11 bases sitting between them. Per germline, CDR1 MGHRA and CDR2 YSYEKL. CDR3 length: 12 residues. CDR3 sequence reads: CASRHYGNEQFF. CDR3 bases: TGCGCCAGCCGTCACTATGGCAATGAGCAGTTCTTC.

Many counts were recorded for this clonotype. The V gene is TRBV20-1, the J gene TRBJ1-2; TRBD1 matches at 8 bases. This CDR3 contains 15 residues. V lost 2 bases, J lost 1 base, and 6 bases stayed unmatched. CDR1 DFQATT and CDR2 SNEGSKA come from the germline V gene (reference sequence). The CDR3 DNA follows: TGCAGTGCTAGACCCCGGGACAGGTTTAACTATGGCTACACCTTC. Translated, it gives CSARPRDRFNYGYTF.

This clonotype has only one observation. This chain joins TRBV6-2 or TRBV6-3 and TRBJ2-2; D perhaps matches TRBD2 (5 bases). The germline V gene has CDR1 MNHEY and CDR2 SVGEGT. V was pared by 5 bases and J by 2 bases, with 12 bases between. The CDR3 loop spans 15 amino acids. Here the CDR3 reads CASSHGRGNTGELFF. The CDR3, as DNA: TGTGCCAGCAGTCACGGACGGGGAAACACCGGGGAGCTGTTTTTT.

A remark on this clonotype: One end of the junction is discordant with germline, which a read error may explain. The chain uses TRBV28 and TRBJ2-7; the match to TRBD2 covers 7 bases. The germline CDR1 and CDR2 sequences are MDHEN and SYDVKM. CDR3 size: 15 residues. The CDR3, as DNA: TGTGCCAGCAGCCCCGGGGGGAGCATCTCCTACGAGCGGTACTTC. Amino acids: CASSPGGSISYERYF. Drawing the rest from reference TRBV28 and TRBJ2-7, the complete variable domain is DVKVTQSSRYLVKRTGEKVFLECVQDMDHENMFWYRQDPGLGLRLIYFSYDVKMKEKGDIPEGYSVSREKKERFSLILESASTNQTSMYLCASSPGGSISYERYFGPGTRLTVT.

A word on this clonotype: At one boundary the junction diverges from the germline segment, which might be a read error. The V gene is TRBV5-5, the J gene TRBJ1-5; no clear D. Germline V lookup: CDR1 SGHKS, CDR2 YYEKEE (reference sequence). This CDR3 has 13 amino acids. This CDR3 is CASSFQAYHPQHF. In DNA, the CDR3 is TGTGCCAGCAGTTTTCAGGCTTATCACCCCCAACATTTT.

On this clonotype: One end of the junction fails to match germline, which may point to a read error. This sequence joins TRBV6-2 or TRBV6-3 and TRBJ2-3; D tentatively fits TRBD1 or TRBD2 (7 bases each). The CDR3 runs to 15 residues. Germline assignment: CDR1 MNHEY and CDR2 SVGEGT. CDR3 DNA: TGTGCCAACAGTTACGGGGGGCAGGGGGCAGATACGCAGTATTTT. Amino acid sequence: CANSYGGQGADTQYF.

Within the sample, this clonotype is medium-sized. This rearrangement joins TRBV29-1 to TRBJ2-6; possibly TRBD2 for D (7 bases). Trimming removed 4 bases at V and 0 bases at J, with 13 bases between. The CDR3 spans 16 residues. Germline CDR1 reads SQVTM; CDR2 reads ANQGSEA. The CDR3 region is CSVVGGPSSGANVLTF. Here the CDR3 DNA reads TGCAGCGTTGTGGGGGGGCCGAGCTCTGGGGCCAACGTCCTGACTTTC. The full variable domain, completed using reference TRBV29-1 and TRBJ2-6, is SAVISQKPSRDICQRGTSLTIQCQVDSQVTMMFWYRQQPGQSLTLIATANQGSEATYESGFVIDKFPISRPNLTFSTLTVSNMSPEDSSIYLCSVVGGPSSGANVLTFGAGSRLTVL.